Described below is a single TCR beta chain sequence and its context. Its cognate antigen is unknown. The data derive from a study of T-cell memory formation after mild COVID-19. Study-wide background: In these data, TCR clusters were largely donor specific. Study findings and constraints: Contracting CD4+ clones lay largely in CM and EM, with CD8+ ones residing in EMRA. Clones contracting over day 15 to 85 were CD4/CD8 balanced, with later expanders leaning CD4+.

From the 5' RACE reads, TCRdb called clonotypes with MiXCR, one entry per CDR3 protein. The table shows approximately 210,000 distinct CDR3 sequences, with 27% occurring only once. CDR1 and CDR2 from the germline V gene are DFQATT and SNEGSKA (reference sequence). V lost 2 bases and J 0 bases, leaving 19 bases between the germline ends. The CDR3 is 17 residues long. This receptor was taken from an adult woman who had mild COVID-19 (a few samples of this study predate the infection). Cell type and time point are not known. The V call is TRBV20-1, the J call TRBJ1-1; perhaps TRBD1 as D (5 bases). Input material: PBMCs or a T cell subset sorted from them (not recorded which). CDR3 residues: CSARLTGTLAMNTEAFF. In nucleotides, the CDR3 is TGCAGTGCTAGACTCACCGGGACCCTCGCCATGAACACTGAAGCTTTCTTT.